These T cell receptor beta chains were read from a single sample in a study of neurological immune-mediated disorders. TCRdb itself ran the 5' RACE reads through MiXCR, one entry per CDR3 protein. The sample has about 59,000 distinct CDR3 sequences, roughly 13% seen once; the top ten hold roughly 10%. Sequenced input: PBMCs. These receptors came from a woman aged 55-70 years with HTLV-1-associated myelopathy (HAM/TSP). The CDR3 runs from the conserved cysteine through the conserved F or W. Fields, in order: J gene, clone size, D gene, V gene, CDR3 DNA, CDR3 protein. A D gene is named only where the DNA matches it firmly. Expanded clones are given a class, and other clones once, few, many or no size at all.

J: TRBJ2-3
size: .
D: TRBD1
V: TRBV9
DNA: TGTGCCAGCAGCGTAACACGGGACAGAGTCATATATACGCAGTATTTT
CDR3: CASSVTRDRVIYTQYF

J: TRBJ2-3
size: .
D: TRBD2
V: TRBV6-2/TRBV6-3
DNA: TGTGCCAGTAGACTAGCGGGGAGCACAGATACGCAGTATTTT
CDR3: CASRLAGSTDTQYF

J: TRBJ1-4
size: many
D: .
V: TRBV21-1
DNA: TGTGCCAGCAGGCAAGAGACGGATGAAAAACTGTTTTTT
CDR3: CASRQETDEKLFF

J: TRBJ2-3
size: many
D: .
V: TRBV27
DNA: TGTGCCAGCAGTTTTATAGCCGCGACAGATACGCAGTATTTT
CDR3: CASSFIAATDTQYF

J: TRBJ2-5
size: many
D: .
V: TRBV5-1
DNA: TGCGCCAGCAGCGTCACAGGTGGGGGAGAGACCCAGTACTTC
CDR3: CASSVTGGGETQYF

J: TRBJ2-1
size: many
D: .
V: TRBV29-1
DNA: TGCAGCGTTGGGTTAAGGACCTATGAATACAATGAGCAGTTCTTC
CDR3: CSVGLRTYEYNEQFF

J: TRBJ1-4
size: many
D: .
V: TRBV5-1
DNA: TGCGCCAGCAGCTTGGAAGTACAGACAACTAATGAAAAACTGTTTTTT
CDR3: CASSLEVQTTNEKLFF

J: TRBJ2-1
size: .
D: .
V: TRBV24-1
DNA: TGTGCCACCAAGAACTCCGGCAGCCCCTACAATGAGCAGTTCTTC
CDR3: CATKNSGSPYNEQFF

J: TRBJ2-1
size: many
D: .
V: TRBV19
DNA: TGTGCCAGTAGTACTAAACCCGGGGCGAGCAATGAGCAGTTCTTC
CDR3: CASSTKPGASNEQFF

J: TRBJ2-7
size: few
D: TRBD1
V: TRBV6-1
DNA: TGTGCCAGCAGAGGGACAGACCGTTACGAGCAGTACTTC
CDR3: CASRGTDRYEQYF

J: TRBJ2-3
size: .
D: TRBD1
V: TRBV5-1
DNA: TGCGCCAGCAGCTTGTGGACAGGAAGCACAGATACGCAGTATTTT
CDR3: CASSLWTGSTDTQYF